The 14 T cell receptor beta chains below come from one sample, sequenced in a study of PD-L1 blockade in urothelial cancer. Assay used: immunoSEQ multiplex PCR; TCRdb lists only in-frame clones, some missing. Here the sample spans approximately 70,000 clones, roughly 91% being singletons. Sequenced here: PBMCs, sampled around atezolizumab (anti-PD-L1) treatment. These receptor sequences come from a man in his fifties or sixties with urothelial cancer.

The chain combines TRBV7-8 with TRBJ2-2; D is uncertain. V gave up 3 bases and J gave up 4 bases, with 3 bases separating them. CDR1 and CDR2 (germline): SGHVS, FQNEAQ. The CDR3 has 12 amino acids. The CDR3 is CASSFLTGELFF. The CDR3 DNA reads TGTGCCAGCAGCTTTCTCACCGGGGAGCTGTTTTTT.

This clone appeared once. The chain has TRBV28 and TRBJ2-5, with TRBD2 identical over 7 bases. Germline V CDR1 and CDR2: MDHEN, SYDVKM. There are 15 residues in the CDR3. The V segment lost 5 bases and the J segment 5 bases; nucleotides outside the gene matches: 11. The CDR3 nucleotides read TGTGCCAGCAGTCAGGCTAACGGGAGGAGGGAGACCCAGTACTTC. It codes for CASSQANGRRETQYF. Full variable domain (rest looked up from reference TRBV28 and TRBJ2-5): DVKVTQSSRYLVKRTGEKVFLECVQDMDHENMFWYRQDPGLGLRLIYFSYDVKMKEKGDIPEGYSVSREKKERFSLILESASTNQTSMYLCASSQANGRRETQYFGPGTRLLVL.

This sequence joins TRBV19 and TRBJ2-5, with D tentatively TRBD2 (6 bases). The CDR3 totals 15 residues. CDR1 and CDR2 (germline): LNHDA, SQIVND (reference sequence). V was pared by 3 bases and J by 4 bases, with 15 bases between. The DNA of the CDR3 is TGTGCCAGTAGTATTGGAGGGAGCCAGAGAGAGACCCAGTACTTC. Its translation: CASSIGGSQRETQYF.

This clone was counted only a few times. The genes are TRBV4-1 and TRBJ2-7; possibly TRBD1 for D (5 bases). Trimming took 1 base from V and 1 from J, leaving 17 bases between them. Germline CDR1 reads MGHRA; CDR2 reads YSYEKL. This CDR3 spans 17 amino acids. The CDR3 DNA reads TGCGCCAGCAGCCAAGTGGTAGGACGAAGGGGATCCTACGAGCAGTACTTC. It yields the protein CASSQVVGRRGSYEQYF.

The gene calls are TRBV7-2 and TRBJ1-5, with 8 bases matching TRBD1. Germline CDR1 is SGHTA and CDR2 is FQGNSA. The CDR3 extends over 15 amino acids. The V gene end was trimmed by 4 bases and the J gene end by 4 bases; junction bases not matched to a gene: 6. CDR3 coding DNA: TGTGCCAGCAGCTCGCAGGGGGCCGTGAATCAGCCCCAGCATTTT. Translating it yields CASSSQGAVNQPQHF.

The chain is built from TRBV19 and TRBJ1-2; no definite D call. Germline V gives CDR1 LNHDA, CDR2 SQIVND (reference sequence). V was clipped by 1 base and J by 0 bases, with 6 bases between them. The CDR3 sequence is 14 residues long. CDR3 nucleotides: TGTGCCAGTAGTATAGTCAGCGCTAACTATGGCTACACCTTC. Translation: CASSIVSANYGYTF.

This chain joins TRBV27 and TRBJ1-6, with 8 nucleotides matching TRBD1. The CDR3 contains 14 residues. The V and J ends lost 7 bases and 8 bases, in that order; junction bases with no gene match: 7. CDR1 and CDR2 from the germline V gene are MNHEY and SMNVEV (reference sequence). The CDR3 bases are TGTGCCAGCAAGTCAGGACAGGGAGATTCACCCCTCCACTTT. Protein: CASKSGQGDSPLHF.

The chain combines TRBV9 with TRBJ2-7, with 10 bases matching TRBD2. Germline V gives CDR1 SGDLS, CDR2 YYNGEE. This CDR3 has 16 amino acids. With V trimmed by 3 bases and J by 7 bases, 13 bases remained unmatched. The CDR3 DNA follows: TGTGCCAGCAGCGCGGGGGGGCTAGCGGGAGTAAATGAGCAGTACTTC. Translated: CASSAGGLAGVNEQYF.

This clone was counted between two and nine times. The rearrangement links TRBV5-6 to TRBJ2-1; D is undetermined. The length of the CDR3 is 12 residues. V lost 1 base and J 10 bases, leaving 9 bases between the germline ends. Germline V CDR1 and CDR2: SGHDT, YYEEEE. The CDR3: CASSLSGREQFF. CDR3 nucleotides: TGTGCCAGCAGCTTGTCAGGAAGGGAGCAGTTCTTC. The entire variable domain, with the rest obtained from reference TRBV5-6 and TRBJ2-1, is as follows: DAGVTQSPTHLIKTRGQQVTLRCSPKSGHDTVSWYQQALGQGPQFIFQYYEEEERQRGNFPDRFSGHQFPNYSSELNVNALLLGDSALYLCASSLSGREQFFGPGTRLTVL.

V usage is TRBV5-6 and J usage is TRBJ2-7; D perhaps matches TRBD1 (5 bases). CDR1 and CDR2 (germline): SGHDT, YYEEEE. V lost 3 bases, J lost 2 bases, and 24 bases lay in between. The length of the CDR3 is 18 residues. The CDR3 protein is CASSSKGFALRVTYEQYF. The CDR3 DNA is TGTGCCAGCAGCTCAAAGGGGTTTGCCCTTAGGGTCACCTACGAGCAGTACTTC. Variable domain in full (rest from reference TRBV5-6 and TRBJ2-7): DAGVTQSPTHLIKTRGQQVTLRCSPKSGHDTVSWYQQALGQGPQFIFQYYEEEERQRGNFPDRFSGHQFPNYSSELNVNALLLGDSALYLCASSSKGFALRVTYEQYFGPGTRLTVT.

The chain uses TRBV9 and TRBJ2-5; 10 bases match TRBD1. J was trimmed by 4 bases and V by 4 bases; bases with no gene match: 13. Germline CDR1 reads SGDLS; CDR2 reads YYNGEE. The CDR3 totals 17 residues. CDR3 DNA: TGTGCCAGCAGCTTCTCTCTCCCAGGACAGGGGGGAGAGACCCAGTACTTC. It translates to CASSFSLPGQGGETQYF.

The genes are TRBV6-1 and TRBJ1-2; D not resolved. Trimming stripped 2 bases from V and 2 bases from J, with 9 bases between. CDR3 length equals 14 residues. Germline values: CDR1 MNHNS, CDR2 SASEGT. This CDR3 is CASSESVQNYGYTF. The CDR3 DNA reads as TGTGCCAGCAGTGAAAGCGTGCAAAACTATGGCTACACCTTC.

The V and J genes are TRBV5-6 and TRBJ2-2; TRBD2 aligns across 9 bases. V gave up 4 bases and J gave up 7 bases; unmatched junction bases: 8. The germline V gene encodes CDR1 SGHDT and CDR2 YYEEEE. CDR3 length: 15 amino acids. The CDR3 DNA sequence: TGTGCCAGCAGCAAGGGACTAGCACGTATCGGGGAGCTGTTTTTT. It is translated as CASSKGLARIGELFF.

This chain links TRBV19 with TRBJ2-7; 12 bases are shared with TRBD2. The CDR3 spans 16 residues. Per the germline V gene, CDR1 is LNHDA and CDR2 is SQIVND (reference sequence). The trim removed 3 bases at V and 6 bases at J, leaving 9 bases unmatched. The CDR3 sequence is CASSILLAGGPGEQYF. DNA of the CDR3: TGTGCCAGTAGTATCCTCCTAGCGGGAGGGCCAGGCGAGCAGTACTTC.